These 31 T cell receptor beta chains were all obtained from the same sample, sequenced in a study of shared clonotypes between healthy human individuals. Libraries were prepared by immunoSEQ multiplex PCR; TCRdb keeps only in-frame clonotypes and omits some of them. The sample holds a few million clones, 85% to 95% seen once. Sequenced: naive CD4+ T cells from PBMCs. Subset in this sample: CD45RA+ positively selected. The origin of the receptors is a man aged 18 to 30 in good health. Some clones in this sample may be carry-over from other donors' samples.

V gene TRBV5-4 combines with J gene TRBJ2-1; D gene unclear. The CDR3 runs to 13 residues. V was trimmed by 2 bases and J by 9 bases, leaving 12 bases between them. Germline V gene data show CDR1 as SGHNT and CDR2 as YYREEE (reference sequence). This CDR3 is CASSFTRGFEQFF. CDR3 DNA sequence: TGTGCCAGCAGCTTCACGCGAGGTTTTGAGCAGTTCTTC.

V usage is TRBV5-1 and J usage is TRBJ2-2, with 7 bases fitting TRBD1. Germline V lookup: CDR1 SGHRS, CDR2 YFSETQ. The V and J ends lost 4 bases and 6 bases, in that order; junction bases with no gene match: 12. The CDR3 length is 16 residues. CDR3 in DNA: TGCGCCAGCAGCCCACAGGGGAGCCCGTTCCCCGGGGAGCTGTTTTTT. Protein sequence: CASSPQGSPFPGELFF. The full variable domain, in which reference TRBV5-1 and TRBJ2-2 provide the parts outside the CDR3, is KAGVTQTPRYLIKTRGQQVTLSCSPISGHRSVSWYQQTPGQGLQFLFEYFSETQRNKGNFPGRFSGRQFSNSRSEMNVSTLELGDSALYLCASSPQGSPFPGELFFGEGSRLTVL.

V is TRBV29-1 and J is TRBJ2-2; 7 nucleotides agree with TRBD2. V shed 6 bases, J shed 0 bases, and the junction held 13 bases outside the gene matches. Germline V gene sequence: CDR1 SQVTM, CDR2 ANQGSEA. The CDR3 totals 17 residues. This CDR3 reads CSVTGTTSSANTGELFF. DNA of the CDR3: TGCAGCGTGACCGGGACTACGTCGTCGGCGAACACCGGGGAGCTGTTTTTT.

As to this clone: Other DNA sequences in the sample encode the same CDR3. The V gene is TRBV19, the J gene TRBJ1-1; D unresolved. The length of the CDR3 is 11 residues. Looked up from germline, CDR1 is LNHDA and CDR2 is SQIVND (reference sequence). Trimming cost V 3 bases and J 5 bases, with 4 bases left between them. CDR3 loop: CASSIGTEAFF. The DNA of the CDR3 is TGTGCCAGTAGTATTGGTACTGAAGCTTTCTTT.

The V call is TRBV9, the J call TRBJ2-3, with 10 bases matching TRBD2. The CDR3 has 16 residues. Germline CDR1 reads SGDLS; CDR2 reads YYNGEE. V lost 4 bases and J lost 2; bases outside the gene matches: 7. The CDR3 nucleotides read TGTGCCAGCAGCCCCCGAACTAGCGGGGTCACAGATACGCAGTATTTT. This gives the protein CASSPRTSGVTDTQYF.

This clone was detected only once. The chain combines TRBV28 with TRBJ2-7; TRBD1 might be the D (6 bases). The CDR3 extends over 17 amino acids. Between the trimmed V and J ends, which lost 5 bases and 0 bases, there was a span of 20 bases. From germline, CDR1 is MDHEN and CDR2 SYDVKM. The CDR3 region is CASSTRDTPLSSYEQYF. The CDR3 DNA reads TGTGCCAGCAGTACCCGGGACACACCCCTGAGCTCCTACGAGCAGTACTTC.

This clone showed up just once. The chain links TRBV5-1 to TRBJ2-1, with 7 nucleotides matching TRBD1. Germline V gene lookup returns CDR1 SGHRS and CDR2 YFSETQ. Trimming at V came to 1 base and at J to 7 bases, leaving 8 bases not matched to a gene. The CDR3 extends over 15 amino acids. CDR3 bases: TGCGCCAGCAGCTTGCCAAAGACAGGGAAGAATGAGCAGTTCTTC. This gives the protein CASSLPKTGKNEQFF.

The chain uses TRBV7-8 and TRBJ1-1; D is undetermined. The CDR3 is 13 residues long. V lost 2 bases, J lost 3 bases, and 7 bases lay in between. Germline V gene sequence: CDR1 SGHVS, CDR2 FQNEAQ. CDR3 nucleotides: TGTGCCAGCAGCTTACGGTTCGACACTGAAGCTTTCTTT. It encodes CASSLRFDTEAFF.

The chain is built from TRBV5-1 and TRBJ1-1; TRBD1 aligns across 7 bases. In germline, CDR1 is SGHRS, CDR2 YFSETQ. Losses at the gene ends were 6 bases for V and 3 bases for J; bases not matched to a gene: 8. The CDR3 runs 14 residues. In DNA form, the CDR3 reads TGCGCCAGCACGGACAGGAAGAGGGACACTGAAGCTTTCTTT. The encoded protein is CASTDRKRDTEAFF.

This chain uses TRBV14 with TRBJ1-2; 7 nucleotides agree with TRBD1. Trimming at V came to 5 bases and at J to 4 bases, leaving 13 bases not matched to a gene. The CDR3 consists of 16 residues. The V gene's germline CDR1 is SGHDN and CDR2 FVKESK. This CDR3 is CASSNSGQLGSYGYTF. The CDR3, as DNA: TGTGCCAGCAGCAATTCGGGACAGCTCGGCAGCTATGGCTACACCTTC.

The CDR3 reads CASSILRPSATETQYF. Here the CDR3 DNA reads TGTGCCAGCAGCATACTGCGTCCGTCGGCCACAGAGACCCAGTACTTC. The genes are TRBV7-9 and TRBJ2-5, with D uncertain. Per the germline V gene, CDR1 is SEHNR and CDR2 is FQNEAQ (reference sequence). CDR3 length: 16 residues. Trimming cost V 5 bases and J 4 bases, with 20 bases left between them. The entire variable domain, with the rest obtained from reference TRBV7-9 and TRBJ2-5, is as follows: DTGVSQNPRHKITKRGQNVTFRCDPISEHNRLYWYRQTLGQGPEFLTYFQNEAQLEKSRLLSDRFSAERPKGSFSTLEIQRTEQGDSAMYLCASSILRPSATETQYFGPGTRLLVL.

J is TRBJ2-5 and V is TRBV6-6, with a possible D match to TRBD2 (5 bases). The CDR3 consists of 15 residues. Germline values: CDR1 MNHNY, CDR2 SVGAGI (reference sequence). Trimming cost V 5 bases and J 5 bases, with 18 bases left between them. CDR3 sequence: CASSTPAGGGETQYF. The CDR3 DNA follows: TGTGCCAGCAGTACCCCCGCGGGCGGCGGGGAGACCCAGTACTTC.

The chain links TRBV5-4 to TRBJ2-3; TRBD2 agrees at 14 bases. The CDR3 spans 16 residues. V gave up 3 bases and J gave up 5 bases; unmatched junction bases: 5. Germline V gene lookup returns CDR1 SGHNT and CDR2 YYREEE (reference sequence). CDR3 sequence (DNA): TGTGCCAGCAGCTGGGGGACTAGCGGGAGAGGAGATACGCAGTATTTT. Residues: CASSWGTSGRGDTQYF.

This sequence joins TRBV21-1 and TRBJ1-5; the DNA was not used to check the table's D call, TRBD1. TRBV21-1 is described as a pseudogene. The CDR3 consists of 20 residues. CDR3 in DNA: TGTGCCAGCAGCCTGTACCGGTTGGACAGGGGCTATTGGGGCAATCAGCCCCAGCATTTT. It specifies CASSLYRLDRGYWGNQPQHF.

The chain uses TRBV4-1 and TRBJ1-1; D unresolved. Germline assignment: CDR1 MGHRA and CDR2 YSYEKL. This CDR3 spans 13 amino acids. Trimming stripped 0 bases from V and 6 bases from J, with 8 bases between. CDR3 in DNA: TGCGCCAGCAGCCAAGAGCGGAGATCTGAAGCTTTCTTT. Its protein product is CASSQERRSEAFF.

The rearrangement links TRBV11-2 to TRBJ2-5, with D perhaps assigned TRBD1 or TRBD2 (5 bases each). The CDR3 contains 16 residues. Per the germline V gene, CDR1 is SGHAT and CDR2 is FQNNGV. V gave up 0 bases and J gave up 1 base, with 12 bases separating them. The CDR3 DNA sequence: TGTGCCAGCAGCTTAGAACCCGGGGCTGCCCAAGAGACCCAGTACTTC. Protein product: CASSLEPGAAQETQYF.

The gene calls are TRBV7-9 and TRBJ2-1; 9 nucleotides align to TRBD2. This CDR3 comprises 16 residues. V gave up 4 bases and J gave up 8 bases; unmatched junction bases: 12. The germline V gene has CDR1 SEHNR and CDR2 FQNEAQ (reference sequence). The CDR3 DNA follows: TGTGCCAGCAGCTCGATCGGTAGCGGGAGAAGTGATGAGCAGTTCTTC. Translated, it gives CASSSIGSGRSDEQFF. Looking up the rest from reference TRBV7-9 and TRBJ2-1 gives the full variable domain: DTGVSQNPRHKITKRGQNVTFRCDPISEHNRLYWYRQTLGQGPEFLTYFQNEAQLEKSRLLSDRFSAERPKGSFSTLEIQRTEQGDSAMYLCASSSIGSGRSDEQFFGPGTRLTVL.

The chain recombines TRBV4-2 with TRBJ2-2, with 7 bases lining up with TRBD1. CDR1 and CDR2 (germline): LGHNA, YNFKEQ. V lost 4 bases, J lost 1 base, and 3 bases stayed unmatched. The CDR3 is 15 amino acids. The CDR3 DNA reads TGTGCCAGCAGCCCGGGGACAGTGAACACCGGGGAGCTGTTTTTT. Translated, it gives CASSPGTVNTGELFF.

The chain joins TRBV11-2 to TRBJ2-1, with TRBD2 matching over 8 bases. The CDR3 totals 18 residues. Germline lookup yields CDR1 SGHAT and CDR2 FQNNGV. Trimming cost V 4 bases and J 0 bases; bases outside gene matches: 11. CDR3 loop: CASSSRITGGVSYNEQFF. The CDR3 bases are TGTGCCAGCAGCTCCAGAATCACGGGAGGGGTCTCCTACAATGAGCAGTTCTTC.

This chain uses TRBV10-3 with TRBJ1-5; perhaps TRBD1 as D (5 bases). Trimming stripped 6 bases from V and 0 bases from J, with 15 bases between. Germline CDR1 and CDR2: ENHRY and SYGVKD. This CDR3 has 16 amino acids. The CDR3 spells CAIRAGGTDSNQPQHF. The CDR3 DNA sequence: TGTGCCATCAGGGCCGGGGGAACCGATAGCAATCAGCCCCAGCATTTT.

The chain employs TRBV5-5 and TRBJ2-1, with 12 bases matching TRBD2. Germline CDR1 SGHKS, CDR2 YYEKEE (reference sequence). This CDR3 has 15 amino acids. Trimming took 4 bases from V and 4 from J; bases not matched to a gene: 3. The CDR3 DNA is TGTGCCAGCAGCCGAGGACTAGCGGGGTACAATGAGCAGTTCTTC. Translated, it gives CASSRGLAGYNEQFF.

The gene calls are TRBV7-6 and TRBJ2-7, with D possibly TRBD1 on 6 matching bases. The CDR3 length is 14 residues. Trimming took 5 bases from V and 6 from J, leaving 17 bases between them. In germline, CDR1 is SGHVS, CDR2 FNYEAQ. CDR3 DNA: TGTGCCAGCAGCCCGCTAGAGGGGGTCGGCGAGCAGTACTTC. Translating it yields CASSPLEGVGEQYF. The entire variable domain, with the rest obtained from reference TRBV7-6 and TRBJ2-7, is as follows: GAGVSQSPRYKVTKRGQDVALRCDPISGHVSLYWYRQALGQGPEFLTYFNYEAQQDKSGLPNDRFSAERPEGSISTLTIQRTEQRDSAMYRCASSPLEGVGEQYFGPGTRLTVT.

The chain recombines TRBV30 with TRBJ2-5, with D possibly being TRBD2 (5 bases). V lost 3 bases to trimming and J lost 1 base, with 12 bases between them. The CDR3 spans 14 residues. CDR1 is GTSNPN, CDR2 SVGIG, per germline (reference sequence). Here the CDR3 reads CAWSHTSPQETQYF. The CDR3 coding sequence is TGTGCCTGGAGCCACACTAGTCCCCAAGAGACCCAGTACTTC.

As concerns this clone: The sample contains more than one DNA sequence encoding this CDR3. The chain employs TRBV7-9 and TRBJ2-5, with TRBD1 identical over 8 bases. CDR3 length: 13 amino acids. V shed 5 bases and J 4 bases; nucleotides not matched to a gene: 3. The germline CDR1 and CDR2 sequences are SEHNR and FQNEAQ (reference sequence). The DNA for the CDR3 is TGTGCCAGCAGCCGAGGGACAGGAGAGACCCAGTACTTC. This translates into CASSRGTGETQYF.

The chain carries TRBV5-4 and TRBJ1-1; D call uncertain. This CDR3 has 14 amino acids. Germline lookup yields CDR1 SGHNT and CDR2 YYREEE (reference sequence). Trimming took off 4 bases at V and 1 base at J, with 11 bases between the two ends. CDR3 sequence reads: CASSLNVGNTEAFF. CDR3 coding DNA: TGTGCCAGCAGCCTAAATGTGGGGAACACTGAAGCTTTCTTT.

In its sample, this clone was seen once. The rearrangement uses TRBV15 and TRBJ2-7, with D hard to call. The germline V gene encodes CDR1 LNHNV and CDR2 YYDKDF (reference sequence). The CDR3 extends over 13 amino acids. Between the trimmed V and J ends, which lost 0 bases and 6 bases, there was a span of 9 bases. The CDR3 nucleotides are TGTGCCACCAGCAGAGATCTGGGTCCCGAGCAGTACTTC. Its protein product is CATSRDLGPEQYF.

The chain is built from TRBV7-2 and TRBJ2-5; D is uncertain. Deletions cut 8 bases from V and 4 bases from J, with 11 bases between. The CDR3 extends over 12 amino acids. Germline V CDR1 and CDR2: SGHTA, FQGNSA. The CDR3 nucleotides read TGTGCCAGCGATGCGGTGGGAGAGACCCAGTACTTC. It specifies CASDAVGETQYF.

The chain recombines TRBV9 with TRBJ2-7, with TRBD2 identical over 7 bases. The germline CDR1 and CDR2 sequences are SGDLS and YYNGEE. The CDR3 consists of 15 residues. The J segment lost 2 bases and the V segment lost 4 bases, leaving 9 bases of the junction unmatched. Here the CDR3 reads CASSPSLSGTYEQYF. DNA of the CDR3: TGTGCCAGCAGCCCGAGTCTCAGCGGGACCTACGAGCAGTACTTC.

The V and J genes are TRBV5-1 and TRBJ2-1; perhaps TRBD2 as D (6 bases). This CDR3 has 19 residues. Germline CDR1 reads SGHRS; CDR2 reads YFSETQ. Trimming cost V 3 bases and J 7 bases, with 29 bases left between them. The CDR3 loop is CASSSAVGGRFRGLNEQFF. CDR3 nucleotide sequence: TGCGCCAGCAGCTCGGCTGTAGGAGGGAGGTTTAGGGGCCTAAATGAGCAGTTCTTC.

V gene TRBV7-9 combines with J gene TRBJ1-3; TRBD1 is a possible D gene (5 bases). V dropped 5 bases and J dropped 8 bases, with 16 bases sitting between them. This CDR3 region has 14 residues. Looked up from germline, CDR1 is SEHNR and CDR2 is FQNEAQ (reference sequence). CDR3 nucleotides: TGTGCCAGCAGCCTGGGGGTACAAAGGGACACCATATATTTT. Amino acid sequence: CASSLGVQRDTIYF.

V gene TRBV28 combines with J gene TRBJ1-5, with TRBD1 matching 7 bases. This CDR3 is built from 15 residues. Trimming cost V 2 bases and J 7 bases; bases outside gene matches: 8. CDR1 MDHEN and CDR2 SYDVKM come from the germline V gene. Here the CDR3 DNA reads TGTGCCAGCAGTTTAAATGTTGCAGGGGGACAGCCCCAGCATTTT. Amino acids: CASSLNVAGGQPQHF. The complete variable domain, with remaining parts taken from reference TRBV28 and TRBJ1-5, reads DVKVTQSSRYLVKRTGEKVFLECVQDMDHENMFWYRQDPGLGLRLIYFSYDVKMKEKGDIPEGYSVSREKKERFSLILESASTNQTSMYLCASSLNVAGGQPQHFGDGTRLSIL.